The 29 T cell receptor beta chains below come from one sample, sequenced in a study of blood T cell repertoires in COVID-19. Assay: immunoSEQ multiplex PCR; the TCRdb copy retains only in-frame clones and omits some. The sample contains roughly 520,000 clones, roughly 88% of which appear only once. Sequenced input: PBMCs or T cells enriched from blood (not recorded which). The receptors were gathered from a woman in her thirties or forties who had recovered from COVID-19.

The genes are TRBV30 and TRBJ1-1; D is perhaps TRBD1 (5 bases). V was shortened by 3 bases and J by 1 base, with 9 bases between the two germline ends. Germline CDR1 and CDR2: GTSNPN and SVGIG (reference sequence). CDR3 length: 13 residues. The CDR3 reads CAWSLQGNTEAFF. The CDR3, as DNA: TGTGCCTGGAGCTTGCAGGGGAACACTGAAGCTTTCTTT. Combining the CDR3 with reference TRBV30 and TRBJ1-1 gives the whole variable domain SQTIHQWPATLVQPVGSPLSLECTVEGTSNPNLYWYRQAAGRGLQLLFYSVGIGQISSEVPQNLSASRPQDRQFILSSKKLLLSDSGFYLCAWSLQGNTEAFFGQGTRLTVV.

This clone was seen a handful of times. The chain carries TRBV28 and TRBJ2-3; a possible D gene is TRBD2 (6 bases). Between the trimmed V and J ends, which lost 3 bases and 4 bases, there was a span of 8 bases. Germline V gene sequence: CDR1 MDHEN, CDR2 SYDVKM. CDR3 length: 13 residues. The CDR3, as DNA: TGTGCCAGCAGTTTGGGGGGTCCAGATACGCAGTATTTT. Translated, it gives CASSLGGPDTQYF.

The chain joins TRBV3-1 (or the pseudogene TRBV3-2) to TRBJ2-1; 7 bases align to TRBD1. Germline V lookup: CDR1 LGHDT, CDR2 YNNKEL (reference sequence). The CDR3 extends over 13 amino acids. V lost 4 bases and J lost 6; bases outside the gene matches: 3. CDR3 DNA: TGTGCCAGCAGCCTCAGGGACAGCAATGAGCAGTTCTTC. Protein: CASSLRDSNEQFF.

This clone was recorded only once. The rearrangement links TRBV9 to TRBJ2-3; D uncertain. With 3 bases removed from V and 2 bases from J, the gap between germline ends came to 7 bases. This CDR3 has 13 amino acids. CDR1 is SGDLS and CDR2 is YYNGEE in the germline V gene. The DNA of the CDR3 is TGTGCCAGCAGCGCGACATCCACAGATACGCAGTATTTT. It is translated as CASSATSTDTQYF.

V is TRBV6-2 or TRBV6-3 and J is TRBJ2-1; 7 bases match TRBD2. CDR3 size: 15 residues. The ends lost 2 bases at V and 9 bases at J; junction bases unmatched: 10. Germline V gene sequence: CDR1 MNHEY, CDR2 SVGEGT. CDR3 region: CASSYVGRELSEQFF. The CDR3 DNA reads as TGTGCCAGCAGTTACGTGGGGCGGGAGCTTAGTGAGCAGTTCTTC.

The chain is built from TRBV7-2 and TRBJ2-7; 11 positions agree with TRBD2. J lost 6 bases, V lost 5 bases, and 6 bases had no gene match. The CDR3 length is 14 residues. Germline V lookup: CDR1 SGHTA, CDR2 FQGNSA. The CDR3 DNA follows: TGTGCCAGCAGCCTCACTAGCGGGAGTTTCGAGCAGTACTTC. Protein product: CASSLTSGSFEQYF.

V gene TRBV7-2 combines with J gene TRBJ1-1; D is undetermined. This CDR3 spans 14 amino acids. In germline, CDR1 is SGHTA, CDR2 FQGNSA. The V end lost 2 bases, the J end lost 2 bases, and 9 bases lay between the germline ends. CDR3 sequence: CASSLSGINTEAFF. The CDR3 nucleotides read TGTGCCAGCAGCTTATCGGGAATTAACACTGAAGCTTTCTTT.

The V and J genes are TRBV19 and TRBJ1-2; possibly TRBD1 for D (6 bases). Germline lookup yields CDR1 LNHDA and CDR2 SQIVND (reference sequence). This CDR3 is 14 amino acids long. The ends were cut back, 5 bases at V and 4 bases at J, with 14 bases in the middle. The CDR3 region is CASSRDTPFYGYTF. The CDR3 bases are TGTGCCAGTAGTCGGGACACCCCCTTCTATGGCTACACCTTC.

J is TRBJ2-1 and V is TRBV29-1; 8 bases match TRBD1. CDR1 and CDR2 (germline): SQVTM, ANQGSEA. This CDR3 is 14 amino acids long. V lost 6 bases, J lost 6 bases, and 10 bases stayed unmatched. The CDR3 DNA is TGCAGCGTGAGGACAGGGAGGAGCCGCAATGAGCAGTTCTTC. Amino acids: CSVRTGRSRNEQFF.

The chain has TRBV7-9 and TRBJ1-2; D is undetermined. The CDR3 contains 14 residues. Germline loops: CDR1 SEHNR, CDR2 FQNEAQ (reference sequence). The germline V and J ends were trimmed by 1 base and 8 bases, with 14 bases remaining between them. This chain's CDR3 is CASSLETNPYGYTF. The CDR3 region has the DNA TGTGCCAGCAGCTTAGAAACCAACCCCTACGGCTACACCTTC.

The chain joins TRBV27 to TRBJ2-1; TRBD2 matches 8 bases. This CDR3 spans 16 amino acids. Germline CDR1 MNHEY, CDR2 SMNVEV (reference sequence). V gave up 4 bases and J gave up 2 bases; unmatched junction bases: 7. The CDR3 DNA reads as TGTGCCAGCAGTTCGAAACTAGCGGAGACCTACAATGAGCAGTTCTTC. Protein sequence: CASSSKLAETYNEQFF.

This clone occurred once. The V and J genes are TRBV19 and TRBJ2-2; 9 positions agree with TRBD1. Per the germline V gene, CDR1 is LNHDA and CDR2 is SQIVND (reference sequence). J was trimmed by 5 bases and V by 5 bases; bases with no gene match: 6. This CDR3 has 15 residues. This CDR3 is CASSPGTGHTGELFF. The CDR3 region has the DNA TGTGCCAGTAGTCCGGGGACAGGGCATACCGGGGAGCTGTTTTTT.

The chain joins TRBV27 to TRBJ2-7, with 8 positions matching TRBD2. The CDR3 runs 15 residues. Germline CDR1 and CDR2: MNHEY and SMNVEV (reference sequence). J was trimmed by 1 base and V by 3 bases; bases with no gene match: 5. The DNA of the CDR3 is TGTGCCAGCAGTTTTAGTACTAGCGGATCCTACGAGCAGTACTTC. Residues: CASSFSTSGSYEQYF.

V and J are TRBV11-2 and TRBJ2-3; tentatively, D is TRBD2 (6 bases). The CDR3 contains 15 residues. In germline, CDR1 is SGHAT, CDR2 FQNNGV. V dropped 2 bases and J dropped 5 bases, with 14 bases sitting between them. The CDR3 here is CASSLTSREKDTQYF. The DNA of the CDR3 is TGTGCCAGCAGCTTAACTTCTCGGGAGAAAGATACGCAGTATTTT.

This rearrangement joins TRBV7-2 to TRBJ2-3, with D possibly being TRBD2 (6 bases). Trimming took off 5 bases at V and 6 bases at J, with 24 bases between the two ends. CDR1 SGHTA and CDR2 FQGNSA come from the germline V gene. CDR3 size: 17 residues. CDR3: CASSTPSSGPPWDTQYF. The CDR3 DNA sequence: TGTGCCAGCAGCACGCCTTCCAGCGGGCCCCCATGGGATACGCAGTATTTT.

The J gene is TRBJ2-7, the V gene TRBV19, with a tentative D call TRBD1 (5 bases). CDR1 and CDR2 from the germline V gene are LNHDA and SQIVND (reference sequence). The CDR3 covers 14 residues. Deletions cut 8 bases from V and 1 base from J, with 15 bases between. DNA of the CDR3: TGTGCCAGTTCCGACAGCTTGACGTCCTACGAGCAGTACTTC. It specifies CASSDSLTSYEQYF.

This clone was seen a single time. The V and J genes are TRBV27 and TRBJ1-1, with 7 bases that match TRBD1. This CDR3 is built from 12 residues. CDR1 is MNHEY and CDR2 is SMNVEV in the germline V gene (reference sequence). Trimming took 6 bases from V and 6 from J; bases not matched to a gene: 4. The CDR3: CASRDRRAEAFF. The CDR3 DNA follows: TGTGCCAGCAGGGACAGGCGGGCTGAAGCTTTCTTT.

V and J are TRBV18 and TRBJ1-3; perhaps TRBD1 as D (6 bases). V lost 8 bases, J lost 0 bases, and 11 bases lay in between. The CDR3 has 14 amino acids. Germline values: CDR1 KGHSH, CDR2 LQKENI. CDR3 nucleotides: TGTGCCAGCGACACAGGGCGCTCTGGAAACACCATATATTTT. It yields the protein CASDTGRSGNTIYF. The complete variable domain, with remaining parts taken from reference TRBV18 and TRBJ1-3, reads NAGVMQNPRHLVRRRGQEARLRCSPMKGHSHVYWYRQLPEEGLKFMVYLQKENIIDESGMPKERFSAEFPKEGPSILRIQQVVRGDSAAYFCASDTGRSGNTIYFGEGSWLTVV.

The chain uses TRBV12-3 or TRBV12-4 and TRBJ1-2; 8 nucleotides line up with TRBD1. The CDR3 is 13 amino acids. V shed 7 bases, J shed 8 bases, and the junction held 9 bases outside the gene matches. The CDR3 region has the DNA TGTGCCAGCAACCCAGGGGGCGCAGAAGGCTACACCTTC. It codes for CASNPGGAEGYTF.

The chain employs TRBV7-2 and TRBJ2-4; 9 bases are shared with TRBD1. The CDR3 is 16 amino acids. After removal of 6 bases from V and 0 bases from J, the junction contained 6 bases not matched to a gene. CDR1 SGHTA and CDR2 FQGNSA come from the germline V gene. The DNA for the CDR3 is TGTGCCAGCAGTCCAACAGGGGGCCTAGCCAAAAACATTCAGTACTTC. Its protein product is CASSPTGGLAKNIQYF.

The CDR3 DNA follows: TGTGCCAGCAGCTTTAGCGGTCCCACGGCCTACAATGAGCAGTTCTTC. This codes for CASSFSGPTAYNEQFF. V is TRBV11-2 and J is TRBJ2-1; D is possibly TRBD2 (6 bases). Germline V gene data show CDR1 as SGHAT and CDR2 as FQNNGV. Trimming cost V 3 bases and J 2 bases, with 14 bases left between them. CDR3 length: 16 residues. The full variable domain, with the rest looked up from reference TRBV11-2 and TRBJ2-1, is EAGVAQSPRYKIIEKRQSVAFWCNPISGHATLYWYQQILGQGPKLLIQFQNNGVVDDSQLPKDRFSAERLKGVDSTLKIQPAKLEDSAVYLCASSFSGPTAYNEQFFGPGTRLTVL.

This clone was counted once. The chain links TRBV10-3 to TRBJ2-3; TRBD1 agrees at 7 bases. V shed 10 bases and J 0 bases; nucleotides not matched to a gene: 7. The CDR3 totals 14 residues. The germline V gene encodes CDR1 ENHRY and CDR2 SYGVKD. The CDR3 region is CATGTETSTDTQYF. DNA for the CDR3: TGTGCCACCGGGACAGAAACTAGCACAGATACGCAGTATTTT.

The J gene is TRBJ1-1, the V gene TRBV18, with 9 bases aligning to TRBD1. Unmatched junction bases numbered 3, after V lost 5 bases and J lost 5 bases. This CDR3 has 13 amino acids. From germline, CDR1 is KGHSH and CDR2 LQKENI. The CDR3 DNA sequence: TGTGCCAGCTCAACAGGGGGCAATACTGAAGCTTTCTTT. Its translation: CASSTGGNTEAFF.

This chain joins TRBV10-3 and TRBJ1-3; 9 bases are shared with TRBD1. J was trimmed by 4 bases and V by 4 bases; bases with no gene match: 8. The germline V gene has CDR1 ENHRY and CDR2 SYGVKD. CDR3 size: 16 residues. CDR3 bases: TGTGCCATCAGTGGGAACACAGGGGGCGCCGGAAACACCATATATTTT. Its protein product is CAISGNTGGAGNTIYF.

In this sample, this clone turned up once. The rearrangement joins TRBV6-5 to TRBJ2-5; tentative D call: TRBD1 (5 bases). CDR1 is MNHEY, CDR2 SVGAGI, per germline. This CDR3 region has 15 residues. Trimming pared 6 bases from V and 2 bases from J, leaving 16 bases between. CDR3 nucleotide sequence: TGTGCCAGCAGCAAGGGGTCCAGGGTACAAGAGACCCAGTACTTC. Its protein product is CASSKGSRVQETQYF.

J is TRBJ1-2 and V is TRBV7-2; no clear D. There are 12 residues in the CDR3. Germline assignment: CDR1 SGHTA and CDR2 FQGNSA. The germline V and J ends were trimmed by 4 bases and 5 bases, with 8 bases remaining between them. CDR3 in DNA: TGTGCCAGCAGCTCCAGGCAGTATGGCTACACCTTC. Translated, it gives CASSSRQYGYTF. The variable domain in full, completed from reference TRBV7-2 and TRBJ1-2, reads GAGVSQSPSNKVTEKGKDVELRCDPISGHTALYWYRQSLGQGLEFLIYFQGNSAPDKSGLPSDRFSAERTGGSVSTLTIQRTQQEDSAVYLCASSSRQYGYTFGSGTRLTVV.

The genes are TRBV18 and TRBJ2-3; D not certain. The ends were cut back, 3 bases at V and 2 bases at J, with 6 bases in the middle. Germline V CDR1 and CDR2: KGHSH, LQKENI. The CDR3 consists of 13 residues. CDR3 loop: CASSPSITDTQYF. In DNA form, the CDR3 reads TGTGCCAGCTCACCCTCTATCACAGATACGCAGTATTTT.

This clone was seen a few times. The V call is TRBV6-5, the J call TRBJ2-4; 7 bases map to TRBD2. CDR1 MNHEY and CDR2 SVGAGI come from the germline V gene. This CDR3 is built from 12 residues. V shed 7 bases and J 9 bases; nucleotides not matched to a gene: 6. This chain's CDR3 is CASKELASIQYF. The CDR3 region has the DNA TGTGCCAGCAAAGAACTAGCGAGCATTCAGTACTTC.

This chain connects TRBV28 to TRBJ2-1; 9 bases match TRBD2. The CDR3 is 12 amino acids. The junction had 4 bases not matched to a gene; V was cut back by 11 bases and J by 5 bases. Per the germline V gene, CDR1 is MDHEN and CDR2 is SYDVKM. In DNA form, the CDR3 reads TGTGCCGTGGAGCGGGGGGACAATGAGCAGTTCTTC. Protein product: CAVERGDNEQFF.